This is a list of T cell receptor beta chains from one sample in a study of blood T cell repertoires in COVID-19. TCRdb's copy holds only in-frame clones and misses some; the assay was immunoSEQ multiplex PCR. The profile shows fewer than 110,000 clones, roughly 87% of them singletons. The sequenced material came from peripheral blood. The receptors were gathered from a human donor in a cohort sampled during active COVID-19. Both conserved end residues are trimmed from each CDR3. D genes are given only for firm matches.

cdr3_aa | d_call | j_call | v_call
ASTGELGQPQH | . | TRBJ1-5 | TRBV2
ASSAYTGLGWETQY | . | TRBJ2-5 | TRBV9
ASSSGPGLLNTEAF | . | TRBJ1-1 | TRBV13
ASRTTENTEAF | . | TRBJ1-1 | TRBV28
ASSRDRIYEKLF | TRBD1 | TRBJ1-4 | TRBV7-9
ASSLTGLAGSTGELF | TRBD2 | TRBJ2-2 | TRBV11-2
ASSGGDRGMDTQY | TRBD1 | TRBJ2-3 | TRBV2
ASSQVGRGQYNEQF | . | TRBJ2-1 | TRBV4-2
ASSLGIRGSAGELF | . | TRBJ2-2 | TRBV27
ASYQGDSRTDTQY | TRBD1 | TRBJ2-3 | TRBV5-1
ASSLLAASTDTQY | TRBD2 | TRBJ2-3 | TRBV4-1
ASSFQGARSYEQY | TRBD1 | TRBJ2-7 | TRBV7-9
ASSRERGYEQY | . | TRBJ2-7 | TRBV14
ASRFSATNEKLF | . | TRBJ1-4 | TRBV28
ASSASGGTYEQY | TRBD2 | TRBJ2-7 | TRBV9
ATSARQGFTGELF | . | TRBJ2-2 | TRBV24-1
ASSDRPTRGF | . | TRBJ1-1 | TRBV28
ASSIGEIEGNGYT | . | TRBJ1-2 | TRBV19
ARSPQGANSPLH | TRBD1 | TRBJ1-6 | TRBV5-3
ASSLKPRDRVLYGYT | TRBD1 | TRBJ1-2 | TRBV28
ASISPNTGSEQF | . | TRBJ2-1 | TRBV2
ASSDRAAGTGGYEQY | TRBD1 | TRBJ2-7 | TRBV25-1
ASSLVGGTGGPGANVLT | TRBD1 | TRBJ2-6 | TRBV11-2
ASSPDREGTQY | . | TRBJ2-5 | TRBV19
ASSLVRGAGDEQY | TRBD2 | TRBJ2-7 | TRBV11-2
ASSLDRAYEQY | TRBD1 | TRBJ2-7 | TRBV5-4
ASSPLPDRFGNTQY | TRBD1 | TRBJ2-3 | TRBV18
ASSRREGPYNEQF | TRBD2 | TRBJ2-1 | TRBV9
ASSGDRGTNPPDTQY | . | TRBJ2-3 | TRBV5-1
ASSLREYNSPLH | . | TRBJ1-6 | TRBV27
AWRRTGNTEAF | . | TRBJ1-1 | TRBV30
ASSKVGQFYADEQF | TRBD1 | TRBJ2-1 | TRBV19
ASSLVAQGWRETQY | . | TRBJ2-5 | TRBV7-8
ASSSNPGDTQY | . | TRBJ2-3 | TRBV5-6
ASSLSTSGGAELF | TRBD2 | TRBJ2-2 | TRBV11-3
ASSGGNYNEQF | . | TRBJ2-1 | TRBV9
ASSEADRGMIYEQY | TRBD1 | TRBJ2-7 | TRBV6-1
ASSDSGDREGERDDTEAF | TRBD1 | TRBJ1-1 | TRBV6-4